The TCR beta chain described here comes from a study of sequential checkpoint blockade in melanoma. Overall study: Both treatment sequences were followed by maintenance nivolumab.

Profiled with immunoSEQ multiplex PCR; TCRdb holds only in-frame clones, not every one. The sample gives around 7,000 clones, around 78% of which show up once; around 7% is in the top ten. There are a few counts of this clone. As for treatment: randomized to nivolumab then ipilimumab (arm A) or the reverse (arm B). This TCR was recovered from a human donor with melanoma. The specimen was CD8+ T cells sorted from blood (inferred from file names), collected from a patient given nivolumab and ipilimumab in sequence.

DNA for the CDR3: TGCGCCAGCAGCCAAACATCACAGGACCCTCCCACTGAAGCTTTCTTT. It yields the protein CASSQTSQDPPTEAFF. The chain combines TRBV4-3 with TRBJ1-1; perhaps TRBD1 as D (5 bases). Germline V gives CDR1 LGHNA, CDR2 YSLEER. The V end lost 2 bases, the J end lost 4 bases, and 17 bases lay between the germline ends. The CDR3 covers 16 residues.